This record concerns one TCR beta chain sequence. Its antigen is undetermined. Time point denoted: week 11, during vaccination. Each vaccine dose was 300 ug of mutant IDH1 20-mer peptide, with topical imiquimod. Germline CDR1 reads SGDLS; CDR2 reads YYNGEE. The CDR3 contains 13 residues. Trimming removed 0 bases from V and 3 bases from J, with 4 bases in between. These data are taken from a study of a mutant IDH1 vaccine in newly diagnosed glioma. Study-wide context: Eight vaccinations reached patients in weeks 1, 3, 5, 7, 11, 15, 19 and 23. Beginning 4-6 weeks after radiotherapy alone, or with temozolomide cycles, vaccination took place.

Assay: immunoSEQ multiplex PCR; the TCRdb copy retains only in-frame clones and omits some. The sample holds 120,000 or so clones, around three quarters seen once. The TCR sequence derives from a man in his forties or fifties with glioma. Specimen: PBMCs, collected from a glioma patient whose treatment included an IDH1 peptide vaccine. This chain uses TRBV9 with TRBJ1-5, with D uncertain. The CDR3 sequence: CASSVEDNQPQHF. In DNA, the CDR3 is TGTGCCAGCAGCGTAGAAGACAATCAGCCCCAGCATTTT.